This entry lists 18 T cell receptor beta chains sequenced from one sample in a study of CD8 T cells in Susac syndrome. A quantity of about 0.5 to 1 ug RNA underwent reverse transcription using random hexamers. TCRdb reprocessed the immunoSEQ multiplex PCR reads via MiXCR and lists one record per CDR3 protein. The table shows approximately 300,000 distinct CDR3 sequences, with about 89% occurring only once. Input material: CD8+ T cells from PBMCs. The receptors originated from a human donor with multiple sclerosis.

This sequence joins TRBV13 and TRBJ2-7, with D perhaps TRBD2 (5 bases). This CDR3 region has 12 residues. Germline loops: CDR1 PRHDT, CDR2 FYEKMQ (reference sequence). Deletions cut 9 bases from V and 1 base from J, with 10 bases between. In DNA, the CDR3 is TGTGCCAGTCGGGGAGAATCCTACGAGCAGTACTTC. The encoded protein is CASRGESYEQYF.

V and J are TRBV5-1 and TRBJ2-3; the D is unclear. Trimming shortened V by 0 bases and J by 2 bases, and 19 bases separated the two germline ends. The length of the CDR3 is 18 residues. The germline CDR1 and CDR2 sequences are SGHRS and YFSETQ. The CDR3 region has the DNA TGCGCCAGCAGCTTGGAGGGCTGGAGCCCGGTGGTCACAGATACGCAGTATTTT. This codes for CASSLEGWSPVVTDTQYF.

The rearrangement links TRBV5-6 to TRBJ2-1, with no clear D. V shed 1 base and J shed 7 bases, with 6 bases lying between them. The CDR3 contains 12 residues. Per germline, CDR1 SGHDT and CDR2 YYEEEE. CDR3 sequence reads: CASSLQRNEQFF. As DNA, the CDR3 is TGTGCCAGCAGCTTGCAGCGTAATGAGCAGTTCTTC.

The chain employs TRBV27 and TRBJ1-2; D remains unclear. The germline V gene has CDR1 MNHEY and CDR2 SMNVEV (reference sequence). V gave up 3 bases and J gave up 0 bases, with 11 bases separating them. This CDR3 region has 15 residues. CDR3 DNA sequence: TGTGCCAGCAGTTTTGGTGGCCGACCTAACTATGGCTACACCTTC. Translation gives CASSFGGRPNYGYTF.

The chain couples TRBV15 to TRBJ2-2, with D possibly TRBD1 on 6 matching bases. There are 14 residues in the CDR3. The V end was cut by 5 bases, the J end by 8 bases, with 15 bases between. Germline values: CDR1 LNHNV, CDR2 YYDKDF (reference sequence). CDR3 residues: CATSEGERSGELFF. Here the CDR3 DNA reads TGTGCCACCAGCGAGGGGGAGAGGAGTGGGGAGCTGTTTTTT.

Here the CDR3 DNA reads TGTGCCAGCAGCCTGGGGGCTAGCGGGGAACCGAGGGATACGCAGTATTTT. It codes for CASSLGASGEPRDTQYF. The chain joins TRBV5-6 to TRBJ2-3; 9 nucleotides match TRBD2. The trim removed 4 bases at V and 6 bases at J, leaving 15 bases unmatched. The CDR3 runs to 17 residues. Germline CDR1 is SGHDT and CDR2 is YYEEEE.

This clonotype was recorded many times. The gene calls are TRBV6-1 and TRBJ2-1, with D tentatively TRBD1 or TRBD2 (6 bases each). The V and J ends lost 8 bases and 0 bases respectively, with 14 bases between them. CDR3 size: 15 residues. Germline CDR1 MNHNS, CDR2 SASEGT. CDR3 sequence: CASGSGAGSYNEQFF. The CDR3 coding sequence is TGTGCCAGCGGCTCGGGGGCGGGCTCCTACAATGAGCAGTTCTTC.

The chain links TRBV6-4 to TRBJ2-1; D possibly uses TRBD1 or TRBD2 (5 bases each). This CDR3 is 19 amino acids long. The germline CDR1 and CDR2 sequences are MRHNA and SNTAGT. With 0 bases removed from V and 0 bases from J, the gap between germline ends came to 18 bases. The CDR3 DNA sequence: TGTGCCAGCAGTGACTCAACCGGGGCAGAATTCGGCTCCTACAATGAGCAGTTCTTC. Protein sequence: CASSDSTGAEFGSYNEQFF.

The gene calls are TRBV27 and TRBJ1-2, with 8 bases lining up with TRBD1. With V trimmed by 4 bases and J by 8 bases, 18 bases remained unmatched. Germline V gives CDR1 MNHEY, CDR2 SMNVEV (reference sequence). The CDR3 length is 17 residues. In nucleotides, the CDR3 is TGTGCCAGCAGTTCCACCCGGGCCGGGACAGGCATGGGGGGCTACACCTTC. This gives the protein CASSSTRAGTGMGGYTF.

This clonotype was detected once. The chain employs TRBV7-9 and TRBJ2-7, with D unclear. This CDR3 is built from 11 residues. The germline CDR1 and CDR2 sequences are SEHNR and FQNEAQ (reference sequence). Deletions cut 5 bases from V and 7 bases from J, with 9 bases between. The CDR3 sequence is CASSPDTEQYF. The CDR3 DNA is TGTGCCAGCAGCCCAGATACAGAGCAGTACTTC. The entire variable domain, with the rest obtained from reference TRBV7-9 and TRBJ2-7, is as follows: DTGVSQNPRHKITKRGQNVTFRCDPISEHNRLYWYRQTLGQGPEFLTYFQNEAQLEKSRLLSDRFSAERPKGSFSTLEIQRTEQGDSAMYLCASSPDTEQYFGPGTRLTVT.

In its sample, this clonotype was seen once. J is TRBJ1-5 and V is TRBV15; the match to TRBD1 covers 7 bases. CDR3 length: 14 amino acids. Germline-derived CDR1 and CDR2 are LNHNV and YYDKDF (reference sequence). J gave up 5 bases and V 3 bases, and 4 bases lay outside the gene matches. For the CDR3, the DNA is TGTGCCACCAGCAGGACAGGGCCGCATCAGCCCCAGCATTTT. It is translated as CATSRTGPHQPQHF.

This sequence joins TRBV6-5 and TRBJ2-7; D tentatively fits TRBD1 or TRBD2 (5 bases each). CDR3 length equals 15 residues. Germline V gene sequence: CDR1 MNHEY, CDR2 SVGAGI. V was cut by 3 bases and J by 0 bases, with 12 bases left in between. CDR3 coding DNA: TGTGCCAGCAGTTATAATGAGGGACCCTCCTACGAGCAGTACTTC. Its translation: CASSYNEGPSYEQYF.

J is TRBJ1-1 and V is TRBV9, with 8 bases matching TRBD1. V lost 4 bases to trimming and J lost 4 bases; unmatched junction nucleotides: 9. The CDR3 extends over 15 amino acids. Germline assignment: CDR1 SGDLS and CDR2 YYNGEE. In DNA, the CDR3 is TGTGCCAGCAGCTCTTCAGGGGGCGCGAGCACTGAAGCTTTCTTT. Translation: CASSSSGGASTEAFF.

The rearrangement links TRBV3-1 to TRBJ2-5; TRBD2 matches 9 bases. The V and J ends lost 4 bases and 4 bases, in that order; junction bases with no gene match: 13. This CDR3 contains 17 residues. CDR1 LGHDT and CDR2 YNNKEL come from the germline V gene (reference sequence). Written as DNA, the CDR3 is TGTGCCAGCAGCCCACTCAGGGCGGGGGGGCGTGGAGAGACCCAGTACTTC. It specifies CASSPLRAGGRGETQYF.

This clonotype was picked up one time. The genes are TRBV27 and TRBJ1-1, with 7 nucleotides matching TRBD1. Per germline, CDR1 MNHEY and CDR2 SMNVEV (reference sequence). V shed 0 bases, J shed 3 bases, and the junction held 7 bases outside the gene matches. The CDR3 is made up of 16 amino acids. The CDR3 protein is CASSLSSPQGYTEAFF. Written as DNA, the CDR3 is TGTGCCAGCAGTTTATCGTCCCCACAGGGGTACACTGAAGCTTTCTTT.

The V gene is TRBV5-6, the J gene TRBJ2-1; D is perhaps TRBD1 (7 bases). The CDR3 runs 17 residues. From germline, CDR1 is SGHDT and CDR2 YYEEEE. Trimming stripped 3 bases from V and 0 bases from J, with 16 bases between. The CDR3 bases are TGTGCCAGCAGCTCGCTTGGAGGGGGCGGCTCCTACAATGAGCAGTTCTTC. Translation: CASSSLGGGGSYNEQFF.

The chain has TRBV25-1 and TRBJ2-1; D might be TRBD2 (6 bases). Germline V gene lookup returns CDR1 MGHDK and CDR2 SYGVNS. This CDR3 has 17 residues. The V gene lost 1 base and the J gene lost 7 bases, with 20 bases spanning the gap. As DNA, the CDR3 is TGTGCCAGCAGTGAATTTCCGACCGCGGGATCCCCGAATGAGCAGTTCTTC. Translating it yields CASSEFPTAGSPNEQFF.

The chain recombines TRBV5-1 with TRBJ2-2; D is unclear. Germline V gene lookup returns CDR1 SGHRS and CDR2 YFSETQ. The V end lost 2 bases, the J end lost 5 bases, and 7 bases lay between the germline ends. The CDR3 length is 13 residues. In DNA, the CDR3 is TGCGCCAGCAGCTTTTCGGATACCGGGGAGCTGTTTTTT. Protein product: CASSFSDTGELFF.